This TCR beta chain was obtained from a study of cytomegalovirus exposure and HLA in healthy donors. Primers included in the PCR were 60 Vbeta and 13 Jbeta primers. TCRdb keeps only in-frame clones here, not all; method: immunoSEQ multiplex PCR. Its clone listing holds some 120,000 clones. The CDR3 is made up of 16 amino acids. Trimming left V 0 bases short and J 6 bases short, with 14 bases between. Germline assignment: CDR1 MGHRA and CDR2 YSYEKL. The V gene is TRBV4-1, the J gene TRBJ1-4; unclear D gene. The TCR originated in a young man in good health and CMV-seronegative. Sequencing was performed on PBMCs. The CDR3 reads CASSQENAGFDEKLFF. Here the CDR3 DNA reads TGCGCCAGCAGCCAAGAAAATGCGGGGTTTGATGAAAAACTGTTTTTT.